These 11 T cell receptor beta chains were all obtained from the same sample, sequenced in a study of CD8+ T cells in alopecia areata. As the sequencing template, cDNA was produced by extracting RNA and reverse transcribing it. TCRdb's copy holds only in-frame clones and misses some; the assay was immunoSEQ multiplex PCR. Of roughly 150,000 clones in the sample, 62% are singletons; the top ten hold 36%. Source material: CD8+ T cells sorted from blood. The receptors come from a human donor in good health.

V and J are TRBV27 and TRBJ2-3; 10 bases map to TRBD2. There are 15 residues in the CDR3. V gave up 5 bases and J gave up 7 bases; unmatched junction bases: 9. The V gene's germline CDR1 is MNHEY and CDR2 SMNVEV (reference sequence). CDR3 in amino acids: CASSPTGTSVHTQYF. CDR3 sequence (DNA): TGTGCCAGCAGTCCAACCGGGACTAGCGTACATACGCAGTATTTT.

The chain combines TRBV7-6 with TRBJ1-2; maybe TRBD1 (5 bases). Trimming cost V 1 base and J 8 bases, with 20 bases left between them. Germline V gene lookup returns CDR1 SGHVS and CDR2 FNYEAQ. The CDR3 covers 16 residues. CDR3 bases: TGTGCCAGCAGCTTAGAAAGGGGTCAGGGTAGGAACGGCTACACCTTC. Its translation is CASSLERGQGRNGYTF.

J is TRBJ2-1 and V is TRBV29-1; 8 bases agree with TRBD2. This CDR3 comprises 15 residues. CDR1 SQVTM and CDR2 ANQGSEA come from the germline V gene. V was pared by 4 bases and J by 0 bases, with 5 bases of the junction left unmatched. CDR3 bases: TGCAGCGTTGTCGACCGGGGGGGCTCCTACAATGAGCAGTTCTTC. Amino acids: CSVVDRGGSYNEQFF.

The chain recombines TRBV29-1 with TRBJ2-6, with D hard to call. Germline-derived CDR1 and CDR2 are SQVTM and ANQGSEA. The CDR3 spans 15 residues. V was trimmed by 5 bases and J by 0 bases, leaving 11 bases between them. The CDR3 region has the DNA TGCAGCGTTATTCTGCAGAGCTCTGGGGCCAACGTCCTGACTTTC. Amino acid sequence: CSVILQSSGANVLTF.

The V and J genes are TRBV27 and TRBJ2-2; 7 bases map to TRBD1. The ends lost 5 bases at V and 1 base at J; junction bases unmatched: 7. The CDR3 is 16 residues long. Germline-derived CDR1 and CDR2 are MNHEY and SMNVEV (reference sequence). The CDR3 spells CASSPGTVQNTGELFF. The DNA for the CDR3 is TGTGCCAGCAGTCCCGGGACAGTCCAGAACACCGGGGAGCTGTTTTTT.

This clone has just a few counts. The CDR3 bases are TGTGCCAGCAGCTTAACGGCAGAGCAGCAGTACTTC. Protein sequence: CASSLTAEQQYF. The chain employs TRBV7-9 and TRBJ2-7; D not resolved. The CDR3 runs to 12 residues. With 2 bases removed from V and 8 bases from J, the gap between germline ends came to 10 bases. CDR1 and CDR2 from the germline V gene are SEHNR and FQNEAQ (reference sequence).

This clone was counted only a few times. This chain joins TRBV4-1 and TRBJ1-1, with D perhaps TRBD1 (5 bases). Trimming shortened V by 1 base and J by 4 bases, and 13 bases separated the two germline ends. Germline V gene lookup returns CDR1 MGHRA and CDR2 YSYEKL. The CDR3 has 15 amino acids. The CDR3 is CASSQGQGPLTEAFF. DNA of the CDR3: TGCGCCAGCAGCCAAGGGCAGGGTCCCCTCACTGAAGCTTTCTTT.

The chain uses TRBV27 and TRBJ2-7; 7 bases fit TRBD2. Trimming cost V 3 bases and J 0 bases; bases outside gene matches: 2. The CDR3 is 14 amino acids. In germline, CDR1 is MNHEY, CDR2 SMNVEV (reference sequence). The CDR3 DNA is TGTGCCAGCAGTTTCGGGAGGTTCTCCTACGAGCAGTACTTC. This encodes CASSFGRFSYEQYF.

The V call is TRBV7-9, the J call TRBJ2-7, with TRBD1 matching over 8 bases. CDR1 is SEHNR and CDR2 is FQNEAQ in the germline V gene (reference sequence). V shed 4 bases and J 7 bases; nucleotides not matched to a gene: 3. The CDR3 sequence is 12 residues long. The CDR3 bases are TGTGCCAGCAGCTCCACAGGGGGGGAGCAGTACTTC. Amino acid sequence: CASSSTGGEQYF.

This clone has only a few counts. The chain uses TRBV15 and TRBJ2-3, with 7 bases aligning to TRBD2. V trimming: 8 bases; J trimming: 0 bases; junction bases outside the gene matches: 8. Germline CDR1 is LNHNV and CDR2 is YYDKDF (reference sequence). This CDR3 contains 15 residues. The CDR3 bases are TGTGCCACCGGATTGACGGGAGGCAGCACAGATACGCAGTATTTT. This encodes CATGLTGGSTDTQYF.

This clone was counted a single time. The chain has TRBV7-9 and TRBJ1-1; 7 bases align to TRBD1. Trimming removed 5 bases from V and 5 bases from J; junction bases left unmatched: 5. Germline loops: CDR1 SEHNR, CDR2 FQNEAQ (reference sequence). The CDR3 totals 13 residues. In nucleotides, the CDR3 is TGTGCCAGCAGCGATCCAGGGGGGACTGAAGCTTTCTTT. It translates to CASSDPGGTEAFF.